The sequence of this T cell receptor beta chain was determined in a study of tumor-infiltrating lymphocytes in primary liver carcinoma. Out of unsorted whole blood came the blood RNA, and germline DNA was extracted as well. Reverse transcription of approximately 520 ng total RNA with a constant-region primer produced TCR beta cDNA. Construction of TCR beta libraries relied on three successive nested multiplex PCR rounds employing slightly modified ARM-PCR. It was with TRBV1-TRBV30 forward primers and a C-beta reverse primer that the first two PCR rounds were run, at roughly 11 cycles each. One entry per CDR3 protein results from TCRdb running MiXCR on the multiplex PCR reads. The top ten clones hold under 8.5% of a sample with approximately 340,000 distinct CDR3 sequences, roughly 61% of them seen once. The CDR3 contains 13 residues. V was pared by 3 bases and J by 14 bases, with 17 bases between. Germline CDR1 is MDHEN and CDR2 is SYDVKM.

V is TRBV28 and J is TRBJ2-1; tentatively, D is TRBD2 (6 bases). Material for sequencing was peripheral blood. The clonotype comes from a man aged 35 to 55 with primary liver carcinoma and hepatitis B virus infection. In DNA, the CDR3 is TGTGCCAGCAGTTTCTCGACTAGATCCCCGGAGTTCTTC. It translates to CASSFSTRSPEFF.